The TCR beta chain described here comes from a study of PD-1 blockade in mismatch repair-deficient tumors. Mismatch repair deficiency was confirmed in all patients, by PCR or immunohistochemistry. Germline lookup yields CDR1 SGDLS and CDR2 YYNGEE. The CDR3 totals 15 residues. The J segment lost 5 bases and the V segment lost 4 bases, leaving 7 bases of the junction unmatched. Only in-frame clones appear in the TCRdb table, and some are missing; sequencing was by immunoSEQ multiplex PCR. The sample records some 45,000 clones, over 75% being singletons. This TCR was recovered from an adult with mismatch repair-deficient cancer. Here the sequenced sample was PBMCs, taken before pembrolizumab treatment. The chain carries TRBV9 and TRBJ2-5; 11 bases fit TRBD1. The CDR3 protein is CASSRGQGALETQYF. In nucleotides, the CDR3 is TGTGCCAGCAGCAGAGGACAGGGGGCCCTGGAGACCCAGTACTTC. Drawing the rest from reference TRBV9 and TRBJ2-5, the complete variable domain is DSGVTQTPKHLITATGQRVTLRCSPRSGDLSVYWYQQSLDQGLQFLIQYYNGEERAKGNILERFSAQQFPDLHSELNLSSLELGDSALYFCASSRGQGALETQYFGPGTRLLVL.